This T cell receptor (beta chain) was recovered during a study of T cell repertoires in cytomegalovirus infection. Study in general: Public TCR beta signatures indicated both CMV infection and matching HLA type.

There are a few counts of this clonotype. Germline CDR1 and CDR2: DFQATT and SNEGSKA (reference sequence). V was clipped by 6 bases and J by 1 base; unmatched bases: 10. The CDR3 loop spans 16 amino acids. TCRdb reprocessed the reads via MiXCR and lists one record per CDR3 protein. The table shows some 300,000 distinct CDR3 sequences, with around 10% occurring only once. The V and J genes are TRBV20-1 and TRBJ2-1; 9 bases match TRBD1. The TCR sequence derives from a human donor in good health (CMV status not recorded). Some clones in this sample may be carry-over from other donors' samples. Sequencing was done on a sample of PBMCs. The CDR3 spells CSAKILDRGSYNEQFF. The CDR3 DNA reads TGCAGTGCCAAGATACTGGACAGGGGATCCTACAATGAGCAGTTCTTC.